This TCR beta chain was sequenced during a study of post-analysis software for immune sequencing data. Study-wide context: Secondary progressive, relapsing-remitting and progressive-relapsing multiple sclerosis were among the included disease courses.

Included in the TCR beta cDNA libraries were unique molecular identifiers. Input of roughly 0.95 to 11 million T cells yielded 500,000 to 650,000 cDNA molecules. TCRdb redid the calling of the PCR reads with MiXCR, one entry per CDR3 protein. This table has 450,000 to 700,000 distinct CDR3 sequences, around 44% appearing once. A remark on this clonotype: The antigen is not known.

The CDR3 is made up of 13 amino acids. Germline V gene sequence: CDR1 LGHDT, CDR2 YNNKEL (reference sequence). V lost 3 bases to trimming and J lost 8 bases, with 13 bases between them. Whole-study findings and limits: Roughly five TRBV segments were more frequent in patients than controls; TRBV5-6, TRBV5-1 and TRBV20-1 belonged to this group. Controls had significantly higher normalized Chao1 diversity than multiple sclerosis patients.

This chain joins TRBV3-1 and TRBJ1-1; no clear D. The sequencing input was blood. This receptor was taken from a girl under 18 with multiple sclerosis. Here the CDR3 DNA reads TGTGCCAGCAGCCAGGGTGGGTATGCGGAAGCTTTCTTT. As protein: CASSQGGYAEAFF.